This T cell receptor (beta chain) was identified in a study of T cells in Graves' hyperthyroidism and ophthalmopathy. Study-wide results and caveats: Ophthalmopathy stood apart from stable hyperthyroidism in a 13 V-J model. Ophthalmopathy was model-predicted a median about six months pre-onset.

Clinical symptoms, serum thyroxine and TRAb, thyroid ultrasound and orbital computed tomography were used for the diagnoses. TCR beta CDR3 sequences were amplified from RNA transcripts. RT-PCR in the first round (using the HTBI primer set) targeted the TCR CDR3. TCRdb passed the multiplex PCR reads through MiXCR, listing each CDR3 protein once. The sample has some 490,000 distinct CDR3 sequences, around a fifth seen once. The table lists this clonotype with many counts. As yet, its antigen is unknown. The CDR3 is made up of 16 amino acids. The V end was cut by 0 bases, the J end by 0 bases, with 10 bases between. The germline CDR1 and CDR2 sequences are SGHTA and FQGTGA.

The clonotype was recovered from a woman between 65 and 79 years old with Graves' ophthalmopathy. The specimen was blood. J is TRBJ2-3 and V is TRBV7-3; D not certain. The CDR3 DNA reads TGTGCCAGCAGCTTAACGAGGACGGCTAGCACAGATACGCAGTATTTT. It encodes CASSLTRTASTDTQYF.